This T cell receptor beta chain was recorded in a study of CD8+CD57+ T cells in acquired aplastic anemia. On the study more broadly: Healthy donors gave about 10 million reads on average for CD4+ cells.

Findings and limits, study-wide: Patients showed no significant difference from controls in CD8+ Simpson's diversity.

This clonotype was seen more than once but under ten times. Its matching antigen is unknown. One end of the junction fails to match germline, which may point to a read error. The CDR3 extends over 13 amino acids. Per the germline V gene, CDR1 is WSHSY and CDR2 is SAAADI. Profiles of TCR beta VDJ and CDR3 were generated from a genomic DNA template. MiXCR, applied by TCRdb to the reads, yields one record per CDR3 protein. Found here are 400,000 to 450,000 distinct CDR3 sequences, 55% to 70% of them singletons; the top ten hold 3.5% to 4.5%. The sequencing input was sorted CD4+, CD8+, or CD8+CD57+ T cells (not recorded which) from PBMCs. The receptor was isolated from a human donor in good health, serving as a control. This sequence joins TRBV10-2 and TRBJ1-5; TRBD1 matches 7 bases. The CDR3 here is CASGPTGTQPQHF. The CDR3 bases are TGTGCCAGTGGCCCGACAGGGACTCAGCCCCAGCATTTT.